This T cell receptor beta chain was found in a study of shared clonotypes between healthy human individuals. Across the study: Each donor's CD8 memory used one plate, CD8 naive two, each CD4 subset three.

Subsets obtained from CD4+ cells comprised CD45RA+ naive and CD45RA-negative memory cells. This clone came up once. Sequencing used immunoSEQ multiplex PCR; TCRdb keeps in-frame clones, though not all of them. This sample yields about 2.3 million clones, of which about nine tenths are seen a single time; 0.3% to 0.45% belongs to the top ten. Sequencing input: naive CD4+ T cells from PBMCs. Subset: CD45RA+ positively selected. This receptor was obtained from a man aged 18 to 29 in good health. Some clones in this sample may be carry-over from other donors' samples.

CDR3 sequence reads: CASSPGQNRGWDTQYF. CDR3 coding DNA: TGTGCCAGCAGTCCCGGACAGAACCGGGGCTGGGATACGCAGTATTTT. The rearrangement uses TRBV6-4 and TRBJ2-3, with D tentatively TRBD1 (6 bases). Germline CDR1 and CDR2: MRHNA and SNTAGT. The CDR3 length is 16 residues. V lost 5 bases and J lost 6, with 21 bases in between.